Below, 13 T cell receptor beta chains from the same sample are listed, as sequenced in a study of T cell responses to AZD1222 COVID-19 vaccine. Method: immunoSEQ multiplex PCR; TCRdb's copy keeps in-frame clones and lacks some. There are about 170,000 clones in the sample; roughly 93% occur only once, and around 3.8% lies in the top ten. The sample here was peripheral blood, taken on day 0 of AZD1222 vaccination. These receptor sequences come from an adult in good health.

The chain employs TRBV28 and TRBJ2-7, with 7 bases fitting TRBD2. Germline V lookup: CDR1 MDHEN, CDR2 SYDVKM. The CDR3 spans 16 residues. The trim removed 6 bases at V and 9 bases at J, leaving 20 bases unmatched. This chain's CDR3 is CASRTELANPFSVQYF. DNA of the CDR3: TGTGCCAGCAGGACGGAACTAGCGAACCCCTTTTCGGTGCAGTACTTC.

The chain links TRBV20-1 to TRBJ2-5, with D maybe TRBD2 (5 bases). Germline CDR1 reads DFQATT; CDR2 reads SNEGSKA (reference sequence). V shed 3 bases and J shed 2 bases, with 16 bases lying between them. This CDR3 is 15 amino acids long. In DNA, the CDR3 is TGCAGTGCTAGTCCCATTCCGGGGTTACAAGAGACCCAGTACTTC. This encodes CSASPIPGLQETQYF.

The chain employs TRBV27 and TRBJ2-2; the D is unclear. This CDR3 has 11 residues. Per the germline V gene, CDR1 is MNHEY and CDR2 is SMNVEV (reference sequence). Trimming pared 3 bases from V and 7 bases from J, leaving 3 bases between. The CDR3 spells CASSLYGELFF. CDR3 sequence (DNA): TGTGCCAGCAGTTTGTACGGGGAGCTGTTTTTT.

V is TRBV5-4 and J is TRBJ2-1; D not certain. Germline V CDR1 and CDR2: SGHNT, YYREEE (reference sequence). V lost 0 bases to trimming and J lost 6 bases, with 4 bases between them. The CDR3 sequence is 12 residues long. In DNA form, the CDR3 reads TGTGCCAGCAGCTTGGTACCCAATGAGCAGTTCTTC. Its translation: CASSLVPNEQFF.

The gene calls are TRBV10-2 and TRBJ1-2, with TRBD1 as a possible D gene (6 bases). Germline CDR1 reads WSHSY; CDR2 reads SAAADI. Trimming took 3 bases from V and 8 from J, leaving 13 bases between them. The CDR3 has 13 amino acids. This chain's CDR3 is CASSESRGAGYTF. CDR3 DNA: TGCGCCAGCAGTGAATCGAGGGGGGCGGGCTACACCTTC.

This sequence joins TRBV4-2 and TRBJ1-1; 9 nucleotides align to TRBD1. The germline V gene has CDR1 LGHNA and CDR2 YNFKEQ. This CDR3 region has 17 residues. V shed 4 bases and J 0 bases; nucleotides not matched to a gene: 9. The CDR3: CASSPAGTGIMNTEAFF. DNA of the CDR3: TGTGCCAGCAGCCCCGCGGGGACAGGGATAATGAACACTGAAGCTTTCTTT.

This chain connects TRBV10-1 to TRBJ1-1, with D tentatively TRBD1 (6 bases). With 4 bases removed from V and 7 bases from J, the gap between germline ends came to 13 bases. The CDR3 covers 13 residues. The germline V gene encodes CDR1 WNHNN and CDR2 SYGVQD (reference sequence). The CDR3 sequence: CASSGQEKYEAFF. In nucleotides, the CDR3 is TGCGCCAGCAGTGGACAGGAGAAATATGAAGCTTTCTTT.

This rearrangement joins TRBV19 to TRBJ2-6; D is perhaps TRBD1 (6 bases). Germline lookup yields CDR1 LNHDA and CDR2 SQIVND (reference sequence). The CDR3 runs to 16 residues. V lost 3 bases, J lost 2 bases, and 11 bases lay in between. The CDR3 sequence: CASSILTGTGANVLTF. CDR3 sequence (DNA): TGTGCCAGTAGTATTCTTACAGGGACTGGGGCCAACGTCCTGACTTTC.

The V call is TRBV29-1, the J call TRBJ1-2; D remains unclear. V was shortened by 7 bases and J by 8 bases, with 20 bases between the two germline ends. The germline gives CDR1 SQVTM, CDR2 ANQGSEA. The CDR3 length is 13 residues. CDR3 region: CSADYGSRGGYTF. The DNA for the CDR3 is TGCAGCGCCGATTATGGCTCCCGAGGAGGCTACACCTTC.

V usage is TRBV20-1 and J usage is TRBJ2-2; D might be TRBD2 (6 bases). Germline loops: CDR1 DFQATT, CDR2 SNEGSKA (reference sequence). This CDR3 is built from 11 residues. Trimming left V 7 bases short and J 6 bases short, with 9 bases between. The CDR3 is CSGRESGELFF. The CDR3 bases are TGCAGTGGGAGGGAGTCCGGGGAGCTGTTTTTT.

This chain uses TRBV5-1 with TRBJ1-1; D is ambiguous. This CDR3 has 13 residues. CDR1 and CDR2 from the germline V gene are SGHRS and YFSETQ. V shed 2 bases and J shed 0 bases, with 5 bases lying between them. In nucleotides, the CDR3 is TGCGCCAGCAGCTTCGTTATGAACACTGAAGCTTTCTTT. Translating gives CASSFVMNTEAFF.

CDR3 sequence (DNA): TGCGCCAGCAGCTTTTTAGCGAACTCAAACTATGGCTACACCTTC. This codes for CASSFLANSNYGYTF. The V gene is TRBV5-1, the J gene TRBJ1-2; D ambiguous. Trimming removed 2 bases at V and 2 bases at J, with 13 bases between. Germline CDR1 reads SGHRS; CDR2 reads YFSETQ. The CDR3 contains 15 residues. Based on the CDR3 plus reference TRBV5-1 and TRBJ1-2, the full variable domain is KAGVTQTPRYLIKTRGQQVTLSCSPISGHRSVSWYQQTPGQGLQFLFEYFSETQRNKGNFPGRFSGRQFSNSRSEMNVSTLELGDSALYLCASSFLANSNYGYTFGSGTRLTVV.

The genes are TRBV19 and TRBJ2-2, with 10 bases lining up with TRBD2. With 5 bases clipped from V and 3 bases from J, the junction kept 6 bases outside the gene matches. The CDR3 is made up of 16 amino acids. CDR1 and CDR2 (germline): LNHDA, SQIVND (reference sequence). CDR3 loop: CASSPQRGGDTGELFF. CDR3 coding DNA: TGTGCCAGTAGTCCACAGCGGGGGGGCGACACCGGGGAGCTGTTTTTT.